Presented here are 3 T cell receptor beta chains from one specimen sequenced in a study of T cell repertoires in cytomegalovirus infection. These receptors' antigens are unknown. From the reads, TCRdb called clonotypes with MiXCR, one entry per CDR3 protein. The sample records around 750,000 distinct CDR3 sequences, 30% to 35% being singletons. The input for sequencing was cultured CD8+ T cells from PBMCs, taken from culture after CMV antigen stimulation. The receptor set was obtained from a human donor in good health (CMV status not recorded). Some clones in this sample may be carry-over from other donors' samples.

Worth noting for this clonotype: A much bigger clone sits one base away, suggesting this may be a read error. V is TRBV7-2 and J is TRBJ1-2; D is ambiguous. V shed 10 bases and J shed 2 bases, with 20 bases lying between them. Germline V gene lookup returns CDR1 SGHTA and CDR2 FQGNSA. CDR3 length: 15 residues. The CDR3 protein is CANNPGMLFNYGYTF. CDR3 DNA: TGTGCCAACAACCCCGGGATGCTTTTCAACTATGGCTACACCTTC. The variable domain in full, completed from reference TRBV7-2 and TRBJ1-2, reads GAGVSQSPSNKVTEKGKDVELRCDPISGHTALYWYRQSLGQGLEFLIYFQGNSAPDKSGLPSDRFSAERTGGSVSTLTIQRTQQEDSAVYLCANNPGMLFNYGYTFGSGTRLTVV.

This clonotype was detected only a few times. The CDR3 nucleotides are TGTGCCAGCAGTCCCTCAGCCGGGTTCCTCTACGAGCAGTACGTC. Protein product: CASSPSAGFLYEQYV. The chain couples TRBV27 to TRBJ2-7; D gene unclear. This CDR3 is built from 15 residues. CDR1 and CDR2 (germline): MNHEY, SMNVEV (reference sequence). Trimming left V 5 bases short and J 3 bases short, with 17 bases between.

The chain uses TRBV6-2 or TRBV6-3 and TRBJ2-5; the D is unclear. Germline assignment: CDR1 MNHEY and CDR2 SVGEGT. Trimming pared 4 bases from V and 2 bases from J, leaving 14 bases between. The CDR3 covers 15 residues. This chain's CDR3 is CASSSSHLGQETQYF. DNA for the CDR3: TGTGCCAGCAGTTCCAGTCATCTAGGGCAAGAGACCCAGTACTTC.